The rows below give T cell receptor beta chains drawn from one sample of a study of cytomegalovirus exposure and HLA in healthy donors. Profiling relied on immunoSEQ multiplex PCR, and the TCRdb table lists in-frame clones only, not all of them. The top ten clones hold 0.79% of a sample with fewer than 140,000 clones, around 71% of them seen once. The sequencing sample was made of PBMCs. The receptor source for this set is a boy aged 5-17 years in good health and CMV-seronegative. CDR3s include the opening cysteine and the closing phenylalanine or tryptophan. Each record gives: D gene, V gene, clone size, J gene, CDR3 protein, CDR3 DNA. The D gene is left open where the match is weak. Clone size is stated in some rows and not others, as once, few, many or a class when expanded.

TRBD1,TRBV27,NA,TRBJ1-5,CASWVGGGGQPQHF,TGTGCCAGCTGGGTAGGAGGGGGCGGGCAGCCCCAGCATTTT
NA,TRBV4-3,NA,TRBJ2-7,CASSQDPQGSYEQYF,TGCGCCAGCAGCCAAGACCCACAGGGTTCCTACGAGCAGTACTTC
TRBD1,TRBV25-1,NA,TRBJ2-1,CASSDRQGPSYNEQFF,TGTGCCAGCAGTGATCGACAGGGACCTTCATACAATGAGCAGTTCTTC
TRBD2,TRBV6-6,once,TRBJ2-3,CASSYENSGRADTQYF,TGTGCCAGCAGTTACGAGAATAGCGGGAGGGCAGATACGCAGTATTTT
NA,TRBV14,NA,TRBJ1-1,CASSQFPAVNTEAFF,TGTGCCAGCAGCCAATTCCCGGCGGTGAACACTGAAGCTTTCTTT
TRBD2,TRBV6-5,NA,TRBJ2-7,CASSSRLAGPQYF,TGTGCCAGCAGTTCCCGGCTAGCGGGACCCCAGTACTTC
NA,TRBV7-9,once,TRBJ2-1,CASSLAPWQVEFF,TGTGCCAGCAGCTTAGCGCCATGGCAGGTGGAGTTCTTC
TRBD1,TRBV28,NA,TRBJ1-5,CASRGTGGDNQPQHF,TGTGCCAGCAGGGGGACAGGGGGGGACAATCAGCCCCAGCATTTT
TRBD1,TRBV6-5,NA,TRBJ1-2,CASSYSGTGISYTF,TGTGCCAGCAGTTACTCGGGGACAGGGATAAGCTACACCTTC
NA,TRBV27,NA,TRBJ1-1,CASSLLWRDEAFF,TGTGCCAGCAGTTTATTATGGAGGGATGAAGCTTTCTTT
NA,TRBV27,NA,TRBJ1-5,CASSPLGPSNQPQHF,TGTGCCAGCAGTCCCCTGGGCCCTAGCAATCAGCCCCAGCATTTT
TRBD1,TRBV4-3,NA,TRBJ1-1,CASSQKKGASDAFF,TGCGCCAGCAGCCAAAAAAAGGGGGCGAGTGACGCTTTCTTT
NA,TRBV7-2,few,TRBJ1-1,CASSLHWSRTEAFF,TGTGCCAGCAGCTTACACTGGAGTAGGACTGAAGCTTTCTTT
NA,TRBV10-3,NA,TRBJ2-3,CATGHSTDTQYF,TGTGCCACTGGACATAGCACAGATACGCAGTATTTT
NA,TRBV5-7,NA,TRBJ1-6,CASSSGGGVNSPLHF,TGTGCCAGCAGCTCAGGAGGCGGAGTGAATTCACCCCTCCACTTT
TRBD1,TRBV6-1,NA,TRBJ2-7,CASNPDRGGSYEQYF,TGTGCCAGCAATCCGGACAGGGGTGGCTCCTACGAGCAGTACTTC
TRBD2,TRBV5-1,once,TRBJ2-3,CASNGGALYTDTQYF,TGCGCCAGCAACGGGGGGGCCCTGTACACAGATACGCAGTATTTT
NA,TRBV28,NA,TRBJ1-2,CASTFLWGDKTNYGYTF,TGTGCCAGCACCTTCCTTTGGGGCGACAAAACTAACTATGGCTACACCTTC
TRBD1,TRBV9,NA,TRBJ2-7,CASSDRQGAGYEQYF,TGTGCCAGCAGCGACCGACAGGGGGCGGGCTACGAGCAGTACTTC
TRBD2,TRBV5-4,NA,TRBJ2-3,CASSLVDAGGDTQYF,TGTGCCAGCAGCTTGGTGGATGCGGGAGGAGATACGCAGTATTTT
TRBD1,TRBV7-9,NA,TRBJ1-5,CASSPGQENQPQHF,TGTGCCAGCAGCCCGGGACAGGAGAATCAGCCCCAGCATTTT